Each of the 32 T cell receptor beta chains below was sequenced from the same sample in a study of control samples from healthy donors and cancer patients. TCRdb's copy holds only in-frame clones and misses some; the assay was immunoSEQ multiplex PCR. The sample has under 65,000 clones, 80% to 90% seen once. The sequencing input was PBMCs. The receptors originated from a woman aged 55-69 years with lung cancer.

The CDR3 sequence is CANGTSAHYNEQFF. Written as DNA, the CDR3 is TGTGCAAATGGAACTAGCGCCCACTACAATGAGCAGTTCTTC. The chain has TRBV12-2 and TRBJ2-1; the table's TRBD2 call for D was not verified on the DNA. TRBV12-2 is a documented pseudogene. The CDR3 has 14 amino acids.

This chain links TRBV20-1 with TRBJ2-3, with TRBD1 identical over 9 bases. The CDR3 has 11 amino acids. In germline, CDR1 is DFQATT, CDR2 SNEGSKA (reference sequence). With V trimmed by 4 bases and J by 13 bases, 6 bases remained unmatched. The CDR3 here is CSATTGGIEYF. Here the CDR3 DNA reads TGCAGTGCTACGACAGGGGGAATCGAGTATTTT.

The rearrangement links TRBV3-1 (or the pseudogene TRBV3-2) to TRBJ2-5; D unresolved. Per germline, CDR1 LGHDT and CDR2 YNNKEL (reference sequence). V gave up 2 bases and J gave up 3 bases, with 4 bases separating them. The CDR3 has 12 amino acids. The CDR3 region is CASSQTKETQYF. The CDR3 DNA reads TGTGCCAGCAGCCAAACAAAAGAGACCCAGTACTTC.

J is TRBJ1-6 and V is TRBV7-8; D unclear. CDR1 SGHVS and CDR2 FQNEAQ come from the germline V gene. CDR3 length equals 17 residues. The germline V and J ends were trimmed by 1 base and 4 bases, with 14 bases remaining between them. Written as DNA, the CDR3 is TGTGCCAGCAGCTTAGTACAGACTCCCAAGTATAATTCACCCCTCCACTTT. The encoded protein is CASSLVQTPKYNSPLHF.

J is TRBJ1-3 and V is TRBV6-1; unclear D gene. V lost 1 base and J 4 bases, leaving 14 bases between the germline ends. The CDR3 runs to 16 residues. Germline CDR1 reads MNHNS; CDR2 reads SASEGT. The CDR3 nucleotides are TGTGCCAGCAGTGAAGTTTATAGGGCGGCGGGAAACACCATATATTTT. Translated, it gives CASSEVYRAAGNTIYF.

V gene TRBV9 combines with J gene TRBJ2-1; 7 bases fit TRBD2. The ends lost 3 bases at V and 1 base at J; junction bases unmatched: 7. CDR1 SGDLS and CDR2 YYNGEE come from the germline V gene. The CDR3 sequence is 16 residues long. CDR3 in DNA: TGTGCCAGCAGCGCGAGGCCGGGAGGTTCCTACAATGAGCAGTTCTTC. It codes for CASSARPGGSYNEQFF.

The V gene is TRBV6-5, the J gene TRBJ2-7; perhaps TRBD2 as D (6 bases). Germline V gene data show CDR1 as MNHEY and CDR2 as SVGAGI. The CDR3 runs to 13 residues. Deletions cut 6 bases from V and 1 base from J, with 10 bases between. The CDR3 reads CASSLASSYEQYF. The CDR3 region has the DNA TGTGCCAGCAGCCTAGCGTCGTCCTACGAGCAGTACTTC.

The chain couples TRBV9 to TRBJ2-3; unclear D gene. Looked up from germline, CDR1 is SGDLS and CDR2 is YYNGEE. The CDR3 consists of 13 residues. V dropped 4 bases and J dropped 1 base, with 7 bases sitting between them. In nucleotides, the CDR3 is TGTGCCAGCAGCCCAGATGGCACAGATACGCAGTATTTT. As protein: CASSPDGTDTQYF. Combining the CDR3 with reference TRBV9 and TRBJ2-3 gives the whole variable domain DSGVTQTPKHLITATGQRVTLRCSPRSGDLSVYWYQQSLDQGLQFLIQYYNGEERAKGNILERFSAQQFPDLHSELNLSSLELGDSALYFCASSPDGTDTQYFGPGTRLTVL.

The gene calls are TRBV5-1 and TRBJ1-1; tentative D call: TRBD1 (5 bases). This CDR3 is built from 16 residues. Trimming cost V 0 bases and J 2 bases, with 14 bases left between them. From germline, CDR1 is SGHRS and CDR2 YFSETQ. The CDR3 loop is CASSLGAGSGNTEAFF. CDR3 DNA sequence: TGCGCCAGCAGCTTGGGGGCAGGGTCGGGTAACACTGAAGCTTTCTTT.

The DNA for the CDR3 is TGTGCCACCAGCCCCGACCCTCTCAGGGAGCAGTACTTC. Translated: CATSPDPLREQYF. V and J are TRBV15 and TRBJ2-7; D is undetermined. V lost 5 bases and J lost 7, with 15 bases in between. Germline V gives CDR1 LNHNV, CDR2 YYDKDF (reference sequence). This CDR3 has 13 residues.

This clone has more than one count but fewer than ten. This rearrangement joins TRBV3-1 (or the pseudogene TRBV3-2) to TRBJ1-6; 8 nucleotides line up with TRBD1. CDR3 length: 18 amino acids. The trim removed 1 base at V and 1 base at J, leaving 6 bases unmatched. The germline V gene encodes CDR1 LGHDT and CDR2 YNNKEL (reference sequence). Written as DNA, the CDR3 is TGTGCCAGCAGCCAAGTGACAGGGGTTAGGTCCTATAATTCACCCCTCCACTTT. Its translation: CASSQVTGVRSYNSPLHF.

The V call is TRBV18, the J call TRBJ1-5, with D unresolved. V shed 2 bases and J shed 3 bases, with 14 bases lying between them. This CDR3 contains 16 residues. Germline CDR1 reads KGHSH; CDR2 reads LQKENI. The CDR3 bases are TGTGCCAGCTCACCAGGCTTGTTACGGAACAATCAGCCCCAGCATTTT. Translating it yields CASSPGLLRNNQPQHF.

The chain combines TRBV6-5 with TRBJ2-1; no definite D call. Germline loops: CDR1 MNHEY, CDR2 SVGAGI. The CDR3 has 13 amino acids. V was clipped by 6 bases and J by 5 bases, with 11 bases between them. The CDR3 region is CASSLGPNNEQFF. The CDR3 DNA follows: TGTGCCAGCAGCCTGGGCCCCAACAATGAGCAGTTCTTC.

The J gene is TRBJ1-4, the V gene TRBV6-5; tentative D call: TRBD1 (5 bases). CDR1 and CDR2 from the germline V gene are MNHEY and SVGAGI. The CDR3 is 14 amino acids. V lost 6 bases to trimming and J lost 5 bases, with 13 bases between them. This chain's CDR3 is CASRAGGGNEKLFF. The CDR3 DNA follows: TGTGCCAGCAGGGCTGGTGGGGGGAATGAAAAACTGTTTTTT.

The chain combines TRBV2 with TRBJ2-1; D may match TRBD1 or TRBD2 (5 bases each). The germline V gene has CDR1 SNHLY and CDR2 FYNNEI. The CDR3 covers 15 residues. V was pared by 7 bases and J by 9 bases, with 22 bases between. The CDR3 reads CASTTRGEGSGEQFF. CDR3 sequence (DNA): TGTGCCAGCACTACCCGAGGGGAAGGGTCCGGTGAGCAGTTCTTC.

The chain employs TRBV10-1 and TRBJ1-1; 7 bases agree with TRBD1. V lost 3 bases to trimming and J lost 2 bases; unmatched junction nucleotides: 9. The CDR3 has 16 residues. Germline V gene data show CDR1 as WNHNN and CDR2 as SYGVQD (reference sequence). In nucleotides, the CDR3 is TGCGCCAGCAGTGAAACGGGACAGTGGGTCAACACTGAAGCTTTCTTT. Amino acid sequence: CASSETGQWVNTEAFF.

The chain has TRBV18 and TRBJ2-7; possible D gene TRBD1, 5 bases. Per the germline V gene, CDR1 is KGHSH and CDR2 is LQKENI. V dropped 5 bases and J dropped 0 bases, with 8 bases sitting between them. CDR3 length: 13 amino acids. As DNA, the CDR3 is TGTGCCAGCTCATTGGACACCTCCTACGAGCAGTACTTC. As protein: CASSLDTSYEQYF.

This clone qualifies as medium-sized (0.01 to 0.1%). V is TRBV19 and J is TRBJ1-5; 8 bases line up with TRBD1. Germline-derived CDR1 and CDR2 are LNHDA and SQIVND (reference sequence). The CDR3 extends over 15 amino acids. The ends lost 3 bases at V and 4 bases at J; junction bases unmatched: 5. CDR3 sequence (DNA): TGTGCCAGTAGTATTTCTCGGACAGGGAATCAGCCCCAGCATTTT. It specifies CASSISRTGNQPQHF.

The chain carries TRBV10-3 and TRBJ1-1; maybe TRBD1 (5 bases). V was shortened by 4 bases and J by 1 base, with 7 bases between the two germline ends. Germline V gene lookup returns CDR1 ENHRY and CDR2 SYGVKD. The CDR3 has 13 residues. The CDR3 nucleotides read TGTGCCATCAGTGCTGACAGGAACACTGAAGCTTTCTTT. It encodes CAISADRNTEAFF.

The J gene is TRBJ2-3, the V gene TRBV7-3; 9 bases fit TRBD1. The CDR3 consists of 14 residues. The J segment lost 4 bases and the V segment lost 10 bases, leaving 9 bases of the junction unmatched. CDR1 SGHTA and CDR2 FQGTGA come from the germline V gene. As DNA, the CDR3 is TGTGCCACCGCACCGGGACAGGGAGCAGATACGCAGTATTTT. It codes for CATAPGQGADTQYF.

The chain recombines TRBV5-4 with TRBJ2-4; the match to TRBD2 covers 8 bases. V dropped 1 base and J dropped 1; count of bases not matched to a gene: 4. Looked up from germline, CDR1 is SGHNT and CDR2 is YYREEE (reference sequence). The CDR3 contains 16 residues. The CDR3 reads CASSLILAGAKNIQYF. The CDR3 bases are TGTGCCAGCAGCTTGATATTAGCGGGGGCCAAAAACATTCAGTACTTC.

This chain connects TRBV12-3 or TRBV12-4 to TRBJ1-5; no clear D. The CDR3 has 12 residues. V gave up 4 bases and J gave up 8 bases, with 9 bases separating them. CDR3 protein: CASSSPAEPQHF. CDR3 bases: TGTGCCAGCAGTTCACCCGCAGAGCCCCAGCATTTT.

The rearrangement joins TRBV4-2 to TRBJ2-7; 11 bases are a match to TRBD1. V lost 3 bases and J lost 5; bases outside the gene matches: 6. CDR1 and CDR2 from the germline V gene are LGHNA and YNFKEQ. This CDR3 is 15 amino acids long. The CDR3 region has the DNA TGTGCCAGCAGCCAGGCCGGACAGGGGGCTCACGAGCAGTACTTC. It encodes CASSQAGQGAHEQYF.

The V call is TRBV19, the J call TRBJ2-7; D possibly corresponds to TRBD1 (6 bases). The ends were cut back, 5 bases at V and 4 bases at J, with 12 bases in the middle. There are 13 residues in the CDR3. CDR1 and CDR2 from the germline V gene are LNHDA and SQIVND (reference sequence). CDR3 region: CASSVGRGYEQYF. DNA for the CDR3: TGTGCCAGTAGTGTTGGCAGGGGTTACGAGCAGTACTTC.

In this sample, this clone turned up a few times. The chain couples TRBV5-1 to TRBJ2-1, with 7 bases that match TRBD1. Germline CDR1 and CDR2: SGHRS and YFSETQ. This CDR3 has 16 residues. Trimming at V came to 0 bases and at J to 6 bases, leaving 9 bases not matched to a gene. CDR3 residues: CASSLAWTGDLNEQFF. The CDR3 DNA follows: TGCGCCAGCAGCTTGGCCTGGACAGGAGACCTCAATGAGCAGTTCTTC.

The J gene is TRBJ1-3, the V gene TRBV15; D remains unclear. The CDR3 extends over 15 amino acids. Germline CDR1 and CDR2: LNHNV and YYDKDF (reference sequence). Trimming pared 5 bases from V and 7 bases from J, leaving 18 bases between. The CDR3 spells CATSPQRQRGNTIYF. CDR3 bases: TGTGCCACCAGCCCTCAAAGGCAACGCGGGAACACCATATATTTT.

The chain combines TRBV10-3 with TRBJ2-2; TRBD2 matches 14 bases. V lost 8 bases, J lost 2 bases, and 4 bases stayed unmatched. From germline, CDR1 is ENHRY and CDR2 SYGVKD. CDR3 length: 16 residues. The CDR3 nucleotides read TGTGCCATCCGACTAGCGGGGGGGCCAAACACCGGGGAGCTGTTTTTT. Translated, it gives CAIRLAGGPNTGELFF.

This clone was seen more than once but under ten times. The chain uses TRBV5-1 and TRBJ2-1, with D perhaps matching TRBD1 (6 bases). The CDR3 has 16 amino acids. V gave up 4 bases and J gave up 4 bases, with 18 bases separating them. Germline lookup yields CDR1 SGHRS and CDR2 YFSETQ. CDR3 residues: CASSRSGVGVYNEQFF. The DNA for the CDR3 is TGCGCCAGCAGCCGTTCAGGGGTTGGTGTATACAATGAGCAGTTCTTC.

In its sample, this clone was seen a few times. The rearrangement links TRBV9 to TRBJ2-5, with D possibly being TRBD1 or TRBD2 (6 bases each). The V gene lost 2 bases and the J gene lost 5 bases, with 10 bases spanning the gap. Germline CDR1 reads SGDLS; CDR2 reads YYNGEE. This CDR3 contains 13 residues. The chain's CDR3 is CASSVGGIETQYF. CDR3 nucleotides: TGTGCCAGCAGCGTCGGGGGCATTGAGACCCAGTACTTC.

The gene calls are TRBV5-4 and TRBJ2-1; TRBD1 aligns across 8 bases. V was pared by 4 bases and J by 2 bases, with 5 bases of the junction left unmatched. The length of the CDR3 is 15 residues. In germline, CDR1 is SGHNT, CDR2 YYREEE (reference sequence). In nucleotides, the CDR3 is TGTGCCAGCAGCATCGGACAGGGACCCTACAATGAGCAGTTCTTC. Translation: CASSIGQGPYNEQFF.

The gene calls are TRBV27 and TRBJ1-1, with a tentative D call TRBD1 (6 bases). The CDR3 loop spans 12 amino acids. CDR1 is MNHEY, CDR2 SMNVEV, per germline (reference sequence). The CDR3 coding sequence is TGTGCGGTCGGGGGGGCGTACACTGAAGCTTTCTTT. This gives the protein CAVGGAYTEAFF.

This clone was detected only once. The rearrangement links TRBV12-3 or TRBV12-4 to TRBJ2-7, with D possibly TRBD1 on 6 matching bases. The CDR3 consists of 13 residues. Trimming pared 5 bases from V and 12 bases from J, leaving 20 bases between. The chain's CDR3 is CASSPTATGYRYF. The CDR3, as DNA: TGTGCCAGCAGTCCTACGGCAACAGGGTATCGGTACTTC.